A single sample gave rise to the 15 T cell receptor beta chains below, sequenced in a study of beta chain features in type 1 diabetes. General observations from the study: There was a moderate but significant shortening of TCRB CDR3s in all four CD4+ subsets of Type 1 diabetes patients.

For these TCRs, the target antigens are not known. Reverse transcription of all isolated RNA meant that expressed TCRB transcripts were sequenced. TCRdb's table, derived via immunoSEQ multiplex PCR, lists solely in-frame clones and lacks some. The table has 240,000 or so clones, about a fifth seen once. The specimen sequenced was naive CD4+ T cells from blood. Receptor source: a woman aged 40 to 50 with type 1 diabetes.

This clone was observed a handful of times. The J gene is TRBJ1-1, the V gene TRBV28; D ambiguous. Germline CDR1 MDHEN, CDR2 SYDVKM. V shed 6 bases and J shed 3 bases, with 8 bases lying between them. This CDR3 is 12 amino acids long. CDR3: CASSLRDTEAFF. Written as DNA, the CDR3 is TGTGCCAGCAGCCTTCGAGACACTGAAGCTTTCTTT.

In its sample, this clone was seen a few times. The chain uses TRBV9 and TRBJ2-1, with D possibly TRBD2 on 5 matching bases. V lost 4 bases and J lost 3, with 11 bases in between. The germline V gene encodes CDR1 SGDLS and CDR2 YYNGEE. This CDR3 comprises 14 residues. CDR3 loop: CASSPGGNYNEQFF. DNA of the CDR3: TGTGCCAGCAGCCCAGGAGGAAACTACAATGAGCAGTTCTTC.

This clone has more than one count but fewer than ten. This sample includes further DNA sequences coding for the same CDR3. The chain combines TRBV29-1 with TRBJ2-7; possibly TRBD1 for D (5 bases). Between the trimmed V and J ends, which lost 4 bases and 1 base, there was a span of 8 bases. From germline, CDR1 is SQVTM and CDR2 ANQGSEA. There are 12 residues in the CDR3. CDR3 nucleotides: TGCAGCGTTGGAGACAGATCCTACGAGCAGTACTTC. This sequence encodes CSVGDRSYEQYF.

This clone appeared a few times. The chain combines TRBV7-2 with TRBJ1-2; D perhaps matches TRBD1 (6 bases). V dropped 2 bases and J dropped 7 bases, with 17 bases sitting between them. In germline, CDR1 is SGHTA, CDR2 FQGNSA. The length of the CDR3 is 15 residues. The CDR3 DNA is TGTGCCAGCAGCTTACGAGAGCAGGGGATACGTGGCTACACCTTC. Its protein product is CASSLREQGIRGYTF.

This clone was detected only a few times. The J gene is TRBJ1-1, the V gene TRBV7-9; possible D gene TRBD1, 5 bases. Germline CDR1 and CDR2: SEHNR and FQNEAQ (reference sequence). V lost 7 bases and J 2 bases, leaving 14 bases between the germline ends. The CDR3 spans 14 residues. CDR3 bases: TGTGCCAGCACCGGGACGGGACTAAACACTGAAGCTTTCTTT. Protein: CASTGTGLNTEAFF.

The J gene is TRBJ2-7, the V gene TRBV19; 8 bases agree with TRBD1. This CDR3 region has 14 residues. CDR1 is LNHDA and CDR2 is SQIVND in the germline V gene (reference sequence). Unmatched junction bases numbered 5, after V lost 4 bases and J lost 3 bases. CDR3 coding DNA: TGTGCCAGTAGTAGAGGACAGGGAGACTACGAGCAGTACTTC. Protein sequence: CASSRGQGDYEQYF.

The rearrangement joins TRBV28 to TRBJ1-5; TRBD1 matches at 11 bases. The CDR3 is 17 residues long. Germline loops: CDR1 MDHEN, CDR2 SYDVKM. Trimming removed 6 bases from V and 2 bases from J; junction bases left unmatched: 9. CDR3 amino acids: CASSTGTGGDRNQPQHF. The CDR3 coding sequence is TGTGCCAGCAGCACCGGGACAGGGGGTGATCGCAATCAGCCCCAGCATTTT.

The sample holds a few counts of this clone. Relative to the germline gene, one junction end is altered; a read error may explain this. The chain links TRBV13 to TRBJ1-5; no definite D call. CDR1 and CDR2 (germline): PRHDT, FYEKMQ (reference sequence). There are 15 residues in the CDR3. This CDR3 is CASSIGPGLAQPQHF. In DNA, the CDR3 is TGTGCCAGCAGCATAGGGCCGGGGTTGGCTCAGCCCCAGCATTTT.

The chain combines TRBV28 with TRBJ2-2; D is perhaps TRBD1 (5 bases). This CDR3 spans 14 amino acids. The ends were cut back, 6 bases at V and 8 bases at J, with 16 bases in the middle. Per germline, CDR1 MDHEN and CDR2 SYDVKM. CDR3 protein: CASRRSGNSGELFF. The DNA for the CDR3 is TGTGCCAGCAGGCGCTCAGGGAACTCTGGGGAGCTGTTTTTT.

V and J are TRBV9 and TRBJ2-1, with 13 bases matching TRBD2. This CDR3 is built from 15 residues. Losses at the gene ends were 5 bases for V and 8 bases for J; bases not matched to a gene: 7. The germline V gene has CDR1 SGDLS and CDR2 YYNGEE. The CDR3 bases are TGTGCCAGCAGTCCGGGGACTAGCGGGATAGATGAGCAGTTCTTC. Its protein is CASSPGTSGIDEQFF.

CDR3 residues: CASRLRQESRGPNYNEQFF. The CDR3 bases are TGTGCCAGCCGGCTCCGACAGGAAAGCAGGGGCCCGAATTACAATGAGCAGTTCTTC. The chain combines TRBV21-1 with TRBJ2-1; TRBD1, the table's D call, lacks a check against the DNA. TRBV21-1 is classified as a pseudogene. The length of the CDR3 is 19 residues.

In its sample, this clone was seen a few times. The rearrangement links TRBV4-3 to TRBJ2-3; TRBD2 might be the D (6 bases). CDR3 length equals 14 residues. V was cut by 4 bases and J by 6 bases, with 14 bases left in between. In germline, CDR1 is LGHNA, CDR2 YSLEER. The CDR3 loop is CASSLGEVTDTQYF. CDR3 DNA: TGCGCCAGCAGCCTAGGGGAGGTGACGGATACGCAGTATTTT.

There are a few counts of this clone. The chain carries TRBV4-2 and TRBJ2-7; D may be TRBD2 (5 bases). The CDR3 sequence is 15 residues long. V lost 0 bases and J lost 5, with 14 bases in between. CDR1 LGHNA and CDR2 YNFKEQ come from the germline V gene. CDR3: CASSQEPGGRDEQYF. The CDR3 DNA sequence: TGTGCCAGCAGCCAAGAACCAGGAGGTCGGGACGAGCAGTACTTC.

This clone was observed a handful of times. The rearrangement links TRBV2 to TRBJ1-6; D is unresolved. Trimming shortened V by 1 base and J by 10 bases, and 11 bases separated the two germline ends. The CDR3 spans 14 residues. Germline CDR1 is SNHLY and CDR2 is FYNNEI. The CDR3 is CASSEGGGGSPLHF. The CDR3 nucleotides are TGTGCCAGCAGTGAAGGGGGAGGTGGGTCACCCCTCCACTTT.

This clone was seen a few times. The chain links TRBV6-6 to TRBJ2-3; 7 bases fit TRBD2. The CDR3 contains 13 residues. The germline CDR1 and CDR2 sequences are MNHNY and SVGAGI (reference sequence). With 4 bases clipped from V and 8 bases from J, the junction kept 6 bases outside the gene matches. CDR3 in amino acids: CASSSSREGTQYF. The CDR3 bases are TGTGCCAGCAGTTCCTCAAGGGAGGGTACGCAGTATTTT.